One and the same sample provided the 7 T cell receptor beta chains below, sequenced in a study of cytomegalovirus exposure and HLA in healthy donors. With 60 Vbeta and 13 Jbeta primers, the PCR was carried out. TCRdb's copy holds only in-frame clones and misses some; the assay was immunoSEQ multiplex PCR. In the table there are more than 95,000 clones, over 65% of which are singletons. Source material: PBMCs. These TCRs come from a middle-aged woman in good health and CMV-seronegative.

V gene TRBV4-3 combines with J gene TRBJ2-1; 7 bases align to TRBD2. V was clipped by 4 bases and J by 6 bases; unmatched bases: 12. The germline CDR1 and CDR2 sequences are LGHNA and YSLEER. There are 16 residues in the CDR3. The CDR3 loop is CASSPGGGEDRNEQFF. The CDR3 DNA is TGCGCCAGCAGCCCCGGGGGAGGGGAAGATCGCAATGAGCAGTTCTTC.

The chain employs TRBV9 and TRBJ2-1; D remains unclear. The germline CDR1 and CDR2 sequences are SGDLS and YYNGEE. With 0 bases removed from V and 0 bases from J, the gap between germline ends came to 10 bases. The CDR3 has 16 residues. In DNA, the CDR3 is TGTGCCAGCAGCGTAGGGCCGAAACGCTCCTACAATGAGCAGTTCTTC. It specifies CASSVGPKRSYNEQFF.

The chain uses TRBV6-1 and TRBJ1-2, with D uncertain. The length of the CDR3 is 13 residues. Germline CDR1 MNHNS, CDR2 SASEGT. V dropped 10 bases and J dropped 2 bases, with 14 bases sitting between them. CDR3 loop: CATQAVLNYGYTF. CDR3 bases: TGTGCCACCCAGGCAGTCCTCAACTATGGCTACACCTTC.

J is TRBJ1-2 and V is TRBV13; 8 bases map to TRBD1. The trim removed 5 bases at V and 4 bases at J, leaving 3 bases unmatched. In germline, CDR1 is PRHDT, CDR2 FYEKMQ (reference sequence). The CDR3 has 13 amino acids. The CDR3 here is CASSKQGGYGYTF. In DNA form, the CDR3 reads TGTGCCAGCAGCAAACAGGGGGGCTATGGCTACACCTTC.

The chain employs TRBV14 and TRBJ2-1, with D maybe TRBD2 (5 bases). The CDR3 totals 13 residues. V lost 1 base to trimming and J lost 8 bases, with 9 bases between them. Germline-derived CDR1 and CDR2 are SGHDN and FVKESK. In DNA, the CDR3 is TGTGCCAGCAGCCAAGTTGGGAGCGATGAGCAGTTCTTC. Its translation: CASSQVGSDEQFF. Full variable domain (missing parts from reference TRBV14 and TRBJ2-1): EAGVTQFPSHSVIEKGQTVTLRCDPISGHDNLYWYRRVMGKEIKFLLHFVKESKQDESGMPNNRFLAERTGGTYSTLKVQPAELEDSGVYFCASSQVGSDEQFFGPGTRLTVL.

This sequence joins TRBV6-5 and TRBJ2-2; the D gene is possibly TRBD1 (6 bases). The germline V and J ends were trimmed by 6 bases and 10 bases, with 12 bases remaining between them. The CDR3 spans 12 residues. From germline, CDR1 is MNHEY and CDR2 SVGAGI. As DNA, the CDR3 is TGTGCCAGCAGAACGGACAGACTGGAGCTGTTTTTT. Translated: CASRTDRLELFF.

The V and J genes are TRBV9 and TRBJ2-5; 7 bases line up with TRBD1. The junction had 4 bases not matched to a gene; V was cut back by 0 bases and J by 2 bases. The CDR3 has 15 residues. Germline CDR1 is SGDLS and CDR2 is YYNGEE. The CDR3 here is CASSVGVQGQETQYF. The CDR3 bases are TGTGCCAGCAGCGTAGGCGTACAGGGGCAAGAGACCCAGTACTTC.